Below, 17 T cell receptor beta chains from the same sample are listed, as sequenced in a study of identical twins. MiXCR, run by TCRdb on the 5' RACE reads, gives a single entry per CDR3 protein. The table shows about 530,000 distinct CDR3 sequences, with about a fifth occurring only once. These data were also reused for a study on yellow fever vaccine responses in identical twins.

Sequences were obtained from CD4+ T cells sorted from blood. The receptors originated from a woman between 18 and 29 years old in good health.

This clonotype was observed a handful of times. The gene calls are TRBV18 and TRBJ2-2; 15 bases map to TRBD2. CDR3 length: 17 amino acids. Looked up from germline, CDR1 is KGHSH and CDR2 is LQKENI. V was pared by 2 bases and J by 6 bases, with 4 bases of the junction left unmatched. The CDR3 coding sequence is TGTGCCAGCTCACCAAGGACTAGCGGGAGGGCCTCCGGGGAGCTGTTTTTT. The encoded protein is CASSPRTSGRASGELFF.

The V call is TRBV28, the J call TRBJ2-7; 8 nucleotides match TRBD1. Per the germline V gene, CDR1 is MDHEN and CDR2 is SYDVKM. V shed 5 bases, J shed 3 bases, and the junction held 6 bases outside the gene matches. CDR3 length equals 14 residues. In DNA, the CDR3 is TGTGCCAGCAGTACAGCGGACAGGGTCTACGAGCAGTACTTC. It yields the protein CASSTADRVYEQYF.

This clonotype was seen only a few times. The chain carries TRBV6-1 and TRBJ2-5; 10 nucleotides agree with TRBD2. This CDR3 has 14 residues. J gave up 3 bases and V 5 bases, and 3 bases lay outside the gene matches. Germline assignment: CDR1 MNHNS and CDR2 SASEGT. The CDR3 sequence is CASSSGRDKETQYF. The CDR3 DNA follows: TGTGCCAGCAGTAGCGGGAGGGATAAAGAGACCCAGTACTTC.

A few counts support this clonotype. The chain joins TRBV27 to TRBJ2-7; D unclear. There are 16 residues in the CDR3. Per the germline V gene, CDR1 is MNHEY and CDR2 is SMNVEV (reference sequence). Trimming took 4 bases from V and 6 from J, leaving 22 bases between them. CDR3: CASSSLLERLWPEQYF. The DNA of the CDR3 is TGTGCCAGCAGTTCTCTGTTAGAACGACTCTGGCCCGAGCAGTACTTC.

The chain combines TRBV29-1 with TRBJ1-1; D gene ambiguous. CDR1 is SQVTM, CDR2 ANQGSEA, per germline. CDR3 length: 12 amino acids. CDR3 sequence (DNA): TGCTGCGCAAGGACGGAGAACACTGAAGCTTTCTTT. The encoded protein is CCARTENTEAFF.

The V call is TRBV6-1, the J call TRBJ2-7; D is possibly TRBD2 (6 bases). The CDR3 runs to 15 residues. V dropped 6 bases and J dropped 7 bases, with 22 bases sitting between them. Germline CDR1 and CDR2: MNHNS and SASEGT. The CDR3 reads CASRRAGSGAQEQYF. CDR3 DNA: TGTGCCAGCAGACGTGCCGGGAGCGGAGCTCAGGAGCAGTACTTC.

The chain employs TRBV12-3 or TRBV12-4 and TRBJ2-7; 10 positions agree with TRBD2. V trimming: 4 bases; J trimming: 4 bases; junction bases outside the gene matches: 10. The CDR3 runs 16 residues. The CDR3 here is CASSSRGLAGEYEQYF. The CDR3 nucleotides read TGTGCCAGCAGTTCCCGAGGGCTAGCGGGAGAATACGAGCAGTACTTC.

This clonotype was detected a few times. The genes are TRBV7-9 and TRBJ2-1; 7 bases are a match to TRBD2. V was clipped by 4 bases and J by 6 bases; unmatched bases: 3. From germline, CDR1 is SEHNR and CDR2 FQNEAQ (reference sequence). The length of the CDR3 is 13 residues. The CDR3 spells CASSWGGTNEQFF. CDR3 DNA sequence: TGTGCCAGCAGCTGGGGGGGTACCAATGAGCAGTTCTTC.

This clonotype was observed a few times. The V and J genes are TRBV20-1 and TRBJ2-1, with D perhaps matching TRBD2 (5 bases). V was cut by 4 bases and J by 4 bases, with 11 bases left in between. Germline V CDR1 and CDR2: DFQATT, SNEGSKA (reference sequence). CDR3 length equals 13 residues. In DNA form, the CDR3 reads TGCAGTGCTACTGACTATGATTACAATGAGCAGTTCTTC. Amino acids: CSATDYDYNEQFF.

The chain uses TRBV7-2 and TRBJ2-5; D may be TRBD1 (5 bases). The germline CDR1 and CDR2 sequences are SGHTA and FQGNSA. This CDR3 contains 15 residues. The V end was cut by 0 bases, the J end by 3 bases, with 11 bases between. The CDR3 nucleotides read TGTGCCAGCAGCTTAGCCGTCCAGGGAAAAGAGACCCAGTACTTC. Translating it yields CASSLAVQGKETQYF.

With respect to this clonotype: The junction departs from germline at one end; a sequencing error may be responsible. The chain has TRBV12-3 or TRBV12-4 and TRBJ2-7; the D is unclear. The CDR3 covers 14 residues. The CDR3 loop is CAGSFKVSSYEQYF. Here the CDR3 DNA reads TGTGCCGGCAGTTTTAAGGTTTCCTCCTACGAGCAGTACTTC.

This clonotype was observed a few times. V is TRBV19 and J is TRBJ1-5; tentatively, D is TRBD1 (5 bases). Trimming removed 7 bases at V and 1 base at J, with 17 bases between. The CDR3 runs to 16 residues. The germline gives CDR1 LNHDA, CDR2 SQIVND (reference sequence). CDR3 residues: CASTTWKGLSNQPQHF. The CDR3 nucleotides read TGTGCCAGTACCACCTGGAAGGGGTTGAGCAATCAGCCCCAGCATTTT.

This clonotype was seen a handful of times. The J gene is TRBJ2-1, the V gene TRBV12-3 or TRBV12-4, with 12 bases matching TRBD2. With V trimmed by 3 bases and J by 8 bases, 5 bases remained unmatched. The CDR3 is 15 residues long. Here the CDR3 reads CASSFRTSGTYEQFF. The CDR3, as DNA: TGTGCCAGCAGTTTCCGGACTAGCGGGACCTATGAGCAGTTCTTC.

This clonotype was observed a handful of times. The rearrangement uses TRBV25-1 and TRBJ2-3; 7 nucleotides match TRBD1. The CDR3 runs 15 residues. V was clipped by 1 base and J by 5 bases; unmatched bases: 6. From germline, CDR1 is MGHDK and CDR2 SYGVNS. In nucleotides, the CDR3 is TGTGCCAGCAGTGAATTTACAGGGGCGGTAGATACGCAGTATTTT. As protein: CASSEFTGAVDTQYF.

This sequence joins TRBV28 and TRBJ1-5; the D gene is possibly TRBD1 (5 bases). Trimming pared 4 bases from V and 7 bases from J, leaving 20 bases between. The CDR3 contains 16 residues. The germline gives CDR1 MDHEN, CDR2 SYDVKM. The CDR3 is CASSWTSTGGSQPQHF. The CDR3 DNA follows: TGTGCCAGCAGTTGGACATCGACCGGGGGTTCACAGCCCCAGCATTTT.

The rearrangement joins TRBV11-3 to TRBJ1-5, with D unresolved. Trimming took 5 bases from V and 5 from J, leaving 10 bases between them. CDR1 and CDR2 (germline): SGHNT, YENEEA. The CDR3 runs to 13 residues. CDR3 nucleotide sequence: TGTGCCAGCAGCCGGGCGTTCGATCAGCCCCAGCATTTT. As protein: CASSRAFDQPQHF.

J is TRBJ2-2 and V is TRBV13; TRBD1 matches at 8 bases. The CDR3 spans 18 residues. J lost 6 bases, V lost 2 bases, and 14 bases had no gene match. Looked up from germline, CDR1 is PRHDT and CDR2 is FYEKMQ (reference sequence). For the CDR3, the DNA is TGTGCCAGCAGCTTATTTCGGGGACAGGACCGGCGTCCCGGGGAGCTGTTTTTT. It yields the protein CASSLFRGQDRRPGELFF.